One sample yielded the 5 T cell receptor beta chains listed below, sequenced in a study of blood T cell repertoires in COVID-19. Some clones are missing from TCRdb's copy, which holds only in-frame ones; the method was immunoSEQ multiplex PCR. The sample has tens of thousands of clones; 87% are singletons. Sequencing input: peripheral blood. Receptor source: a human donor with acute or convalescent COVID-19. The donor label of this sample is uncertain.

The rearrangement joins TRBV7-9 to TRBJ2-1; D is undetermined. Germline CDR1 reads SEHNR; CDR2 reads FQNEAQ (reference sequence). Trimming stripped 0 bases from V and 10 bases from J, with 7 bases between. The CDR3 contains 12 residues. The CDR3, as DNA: TGTGCCAGCAGCTTAGCATTAGAGGAGCAGTTCTTC. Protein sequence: CASSLALEEQFF.

The CDR3, as DNA: TGTGCCAGCAGTTCCAGACTAGCGGGTGGTGGCGAGCAGTACTTC. This gives the protein CASSSRLAGGGEQYF. The chain uses TRBV2 and TRBJ2-7, with TRBD2 matching over 10 bases. V was clipped by 5 bases and J by 6 bases; unmatched bases: 10. The germline gives CDR1 SNHLY, CDR2 FYNNEI. The CDR3 length is 15 residues. Drawing the rest from reference TRBV2 and TRBJ2-7, the complete variable domain is EPEVTQTPSHQVTQMGQEVILRCVPISNHLYFYWYRQILGQKVEFLVSFYNNEISEKSEIFDDQFSVERPDGSNFTLKIRSTKLEDSAMYFCASSSRLAGGGEQYFGPGTRLTVT.

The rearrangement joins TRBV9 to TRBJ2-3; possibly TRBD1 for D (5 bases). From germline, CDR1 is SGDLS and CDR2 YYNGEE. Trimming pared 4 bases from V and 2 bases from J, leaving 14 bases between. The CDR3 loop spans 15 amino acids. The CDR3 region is CASSPEGVTTDTQYF. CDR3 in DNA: TGTGCCAGCAGCCCAGAAGGGGTTACCACAGATACGCAGTATTTT.

CDR3 nucleotide sequence: TGTGCCAGCAGCTCGTTAGGGGGGGCCTACGAGCAGTACTTC. Its protein product is CASSSLGGAYEQYF. This chain uses TRBV7-9 with TRBJ2-7; a weak D match, TRBD2 (7 bases). CDR3 length equals 14 residues. Germline lookup yields CDR1 SEHNR and CDR2 FQNEAQ (reference sequence). Trimming removed 4 bases at V and 2 bases at J, with 12 bases between.

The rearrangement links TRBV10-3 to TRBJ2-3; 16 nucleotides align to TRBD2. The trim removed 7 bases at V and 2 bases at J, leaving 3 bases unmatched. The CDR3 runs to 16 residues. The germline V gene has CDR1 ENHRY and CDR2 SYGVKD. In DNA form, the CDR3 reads TGTGCCATCACTGGGACTAGCGGGGGGGCCACAGATACGCAGTATTTT. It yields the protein CAITGTSGGATDTQYF.